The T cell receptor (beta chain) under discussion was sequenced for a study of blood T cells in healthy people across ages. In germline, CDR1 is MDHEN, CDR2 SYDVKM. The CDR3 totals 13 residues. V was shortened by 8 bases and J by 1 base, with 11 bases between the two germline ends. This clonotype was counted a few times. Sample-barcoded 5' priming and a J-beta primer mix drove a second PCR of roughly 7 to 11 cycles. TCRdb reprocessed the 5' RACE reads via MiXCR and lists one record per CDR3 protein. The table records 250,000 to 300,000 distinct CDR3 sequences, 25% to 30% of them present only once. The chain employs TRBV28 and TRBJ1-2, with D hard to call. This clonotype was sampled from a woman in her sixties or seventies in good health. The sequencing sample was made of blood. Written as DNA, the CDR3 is TGTGCCAGCGGTTGGATCCGTAACTATGGCTACACCTTC. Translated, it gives CASGWIRNYGYTF.